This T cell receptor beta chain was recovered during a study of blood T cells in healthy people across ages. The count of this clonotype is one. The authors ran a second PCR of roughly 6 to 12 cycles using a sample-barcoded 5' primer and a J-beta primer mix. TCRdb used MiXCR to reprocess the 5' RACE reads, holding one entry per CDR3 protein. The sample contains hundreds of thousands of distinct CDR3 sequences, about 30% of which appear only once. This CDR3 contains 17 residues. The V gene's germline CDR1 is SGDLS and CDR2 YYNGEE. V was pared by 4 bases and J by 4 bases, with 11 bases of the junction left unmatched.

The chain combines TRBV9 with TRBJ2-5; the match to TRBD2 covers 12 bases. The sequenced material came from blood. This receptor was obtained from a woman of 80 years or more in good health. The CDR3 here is CASSPRRLAGVGETQYF. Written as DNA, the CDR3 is TGTGCCAGCAGCCCGAGGAGACTAGCGGGAGTAGGAGAGACCCAGTACTTC.